The rows below give T cell receptor beta chains drawn from one sample of a study of T-cell reconstitution after alpha-beta-depleted transplantation in children. One entry per CDR3 protein results from TCRdb running MiXCR on the PCR reads. The sample consists of around 300,000 distinct CDR3 sequences, around 7.1% of them appearing once. Sequenced here: peripheral blood, sampled 360 days after TCRalphabeta/CD19-depleted stem cell transplant. The receptors derive from a female patient aged 2-10 years who had a stem cell transplant for Fanconi anemia, so the T cells may come from the graft donor. The CDR3 runs from the conserved cysteine through the conserved F or W. The D gene is left open where the match is weak. Size values are once, few and many counts, or a class for expanded clones, and some rows have none.

>.|TRBD1|TRBV20-1|TRBJ2-7
TGCAGTGCTACTCACAGGGGATCCTACGAGCAGTACTTC
CSATHRGSYEQYF
>few|.|TRBV4-3|TRBJ2-7
TGCGCCAGCAGCCAAGATACGGGCAGTTCGGTCCCGTACGAGCAGTACTTC
CASSQDTGSSVPYEQYF
>many|.|TRBV7-9|TRBJ2-3
TGTGCCAGCAGCTTAGGTGGCACGGGGTTGGATACGCAGTATTTT
CASSLGGTGLDTQYF
>.|TRBD1|TRBV18|TRBJ2-2
TGTGCCAGCTCACCAATCCGGGACAGCTTCCCGAACACCGGGGAGCTGTTTTTT
CASSPIRDSFPNTGELFF
>few|.|TRBV27|TRBJ2-2
TGTGCCAGCAGTCCCCCGGGACCCTGGGGGCAGACCGGGGAGCTGTTTTTT
CASSPPGPWGQTGELFF
>many|TRBD1|TRBV12-3/TRBV12-4|TRBJ1-1
TGTGCCAGCAGTTTACGACAGGGAAACACTGAAGCTTTCTTT
CASSLRQGNTEAFF
>.|TRBD2|TRBV6-5|TRBJ2-3
TGTGCCAGCAGTTACCTGTCGGGGGGATCCACAGATACGCAGTATTTT
CASSYLSGGSTDTQYF
>many|.|TRBV29-1|TRBJ1-1
TGCAGCGGCCTGGGACACCCGGGGACTGAAGCTTTCTTT
CSGLGHPGTEAFF
>few|.|TRBV10-1|TRBJ2-3
TGCGCCAGCAGTGAGTCCGGCAGGATCACAGATACGCAGTATTTT
CASSESGRITDTQYF
>many|.|TRBV25-1|TRBJ2-7
TGTGCCAGCAGTTGGGGGAATGCCTACGAGCAGTACTTC
CASSWGNAYEQYF
>.|.|TRBV3-1|TRBJ2-5
TGTGCCAGCAGCCAAGATTGGGAAATTCAAGAGACCCAGTACTTC
CASSQDWEIQETQYF
>.|.|TRBV7-9|TRBJ1-2
TGTGCCAGCAGCTGGGGGGCAGTCTATGGCTACACCTTC
CASSWGAVYGYTF
>many|.|TRBV27|TRBJ2-1
TGTGCCAGCAGTGGGCCCCTATCCTACAATGAGCAGTTCTTC
CASSGPLSYNEQFF
>few|.|TRBV20-1|TRBJ1-2
TGCAGTGCTAGAGATATAGGGAACTATGGCTACACCTTC
CSARDIGNYGYTF
>.|.|TRBV11-1|TRBJ2-2
TGTGCCAGCAGCTCAAAAGCACCGAGCACCGGGGAGCTGTTTTTT
CASSSKAPSTGELFF
>.|TRBD2|TRBV4-1|TRBJ2-1
TGCGCCAGCAGCACCCGCGAACTAGCGGCCAATGAGCAGTTCTTC
CASSTRELAANEQFF
>many|.|TRBV20-1|TRBJ2-1
TGCAGTGCTAGAGAAGCGACTACCTACAATGAGCAGTTCTTC
CSAREATTYNEQFF
>few|.|TRBV19|TRBJ1-5
TGTGCCAGTAGCAAGGTGGGGGCACTTAATCAGCCCCAGCATTTT
CASSKVGALNQPQHF
>many|.|TRBV5-1|TRBJ2-1
TGCGCCAGCACCTCCAGGGCTGGCCAAAGCTCCTACAATGAGCAGTTCTTC
CASTSRAGQSSYNEQFF
>.|TRBD1|TRBV7-9|TRBJ2-7
TGTGCCAGCAGCCCGCCGGGACAGAACGAGCAGTACTTC
CASSPPGQNEQYF
>few|.|TRBV5-1|TRBJ1-4
TGCGCCAGCAGCCGGGGGACAACTAATGAAAAACTGTTTTTT
CASSRGTTNEKLFF
>many|.|TRBV20-1|TRBJ1-2
TGCAGTGCTAGAGTCACGGGACATCTCTACACCTTC
CSARVTGHLYTF
>.|.|TRBV9|TRBJ1-1
TGTGCCAGCAGCATCGGTCCGGGGTCTATGAACACTGAAGCTTTCTTT
CASSIGPGSMNTEAFF
>.|.|TRBV4-2|TRBJ1-2
TGTGCCAGCAGCCAAGATCCCAGTTTCTATGGCTACACCTTC
CASSQDPSFYGYTF
>many|TRBD1|TRBV28|TRBJ2-1
TGTGCCAGCAGTCCCTGGACAGGGAGGAATGAGCAGTTCTTC
CASSPWTGRNEQFF
>few|.|TRBV7-2|TRBJ2-3
TGTGCCAGCAGCTCCTTGGGACGAGGAGATACGCAGTATTTT
CASSSLGRGDTQYF
>many|TRBD1|TRBV7-9|TRBJ2-2
TGTGCCAGCAGCCCGGGGACAGGGGGTACCGGGGAGCTGTTTTTT
CASSPGTGGTGELFF
>.|.|TRBV20-1|TRBJ1-4
TGCAGTGCGGGTGAATGGAGGGGGGTTAATGAAAAACTGTTTTTT
CSAGEWRGVNEKLFF
>.|.|TRBV25-1|TRBJ1-5
TGTGCCAGCAGTGGGGTGGGCAGCAATCAGCCCCAGCATTTT
CASSGVGSNQPQHF
>few|TRBD2|TRBV3-1|TRBJ2-1
TGTGCCAGCAGCCAAGATTTCCATCTAGCGGGGATTGAGCAGTTCTTC
CASSQDFHLAGIEQFF
>many|.|TRBV3-1|TRBJ2-1
TGTGCCAGCAGATTAAAGACAGGCTCTTTTAATGAGCAGTTCTTC
CASRLKTGSFNEQFF
>many|.|TRBV5-1|TRBJ2-1
TGCGCCAGCAGCTTGGCTCTCAATGAGCAGTTCTTC
CASSLALNEQFF
>many|.|TRBV20-1|TRBJ2-5
TGCAGTGTCTCGTATTTGGTCCAAGAGACCCAGTACTTC
CSVSYLVQETQYF
>many|TRBD1|TRBV7-2|TRBJ2-2
TGTGCCAGCAGCCCTAATATTAGGGGGCGCATCACCGGGGAGCTGTTTTTT
CASSPNIRGRITGELFF
>many|TRBD2|TRBV4-1|TRBJ2-1
TGCGCCAGCAGCCAAGACGGGAGGAAGGACAATGAGCAGTTCTTC
CASSQDGRKDNEQFF
>few|.|TRBV28|TRBJ2-7
TGTGCCAGCAGTGTAGCAGGGGAGTCCTACGAGCAGTACTTC
CASSVAGESYEQYF
>few|TRBD1|TRBV15|TRBJ1-2
TGTGCCACCAGCAGAGGGGGACAGGGTTTTGGCTACACCTTC
CATSRGGQGFGYTF
>many|.|TRBV7-3|TRBJ2-5
TGTGCCAGCAGCTTAGCGGGGACGGAGACCCAGTACTTC
CASSLAGTETQYF
>many|TRBD2|TRBV10-3|TRBJ2-3
TGTGCCATCACGGAACTAGCGGGGAACACAGATACGCAGTATTTT
CAITELAGNTDTQYF
>many|.|TRBV7-9|TRBJ1-5
TGTGCCAGCAGCTTAACGACAGGATCTCAGCCCCAGCATTTT
CASSLTTGSQPQHF
>many|.|TRBV12-3/TRBV12-4|TRBJ2-5
TGTGCCAGCAGTCCCACCGGGAAAGAGACCCAGTACTTC
CASSPTGKETQYF
>many|.|TRBV12-3/TRBV12-4|TRBJ2-4
TGTGCCAGCAGTCCCGGTATACTAGCCAAAAACATTCAGTACTTC
CASSPGILAKNIQYF
>many|TRBD2|TRBV27|TRBJ2-3
TGTGCCAGCAGTTATCTCAGCGGGAGTGGTACGCAGTATTTT
CASSYLSGSGTQYF
>few|.|TRBV19|TRBJ2-2
TGTGCCAGTAGTAATTCCGGGGAGCTGTTTTTT
CASSNSGELFF
>few|TRBD1|TRBV20-1|TRBJ1-5
TGCAGTGCTCTACAGGGGGCGCGGGATCAGCCCCAGCATTTT
CSALQGARDQPQHF
>many|.|TRBV12-3/TRBV12-4|TRBJ1-5
TGTGCCAGCAGTAAAGTGGACAGTAATCAGCCCCAGCATTTT
CASSKVDSNQPQHF
>many|.|TRBV20-1|TRBJ2-1
TGCAGTGCTAGACAAGGGGGGGGGAGCGGGGACTACAATGAGCAGTTCTTC
CSARQGGGSGDYNEQFF
>many|.|TRBV24-1|TRBJ2-2
TGTGCCACCAGTGATTTGCAAGGTTCCGGCTTTGGGGAGCTGTTTTTT
CATSDLQGSGFGELFF
>many|TRBD2|TRBV7-2|TRBJ2-3
TGTGCCAGCAGCTCCCAGACGGGACTAGCGGGAGGAGCGCAGTATTTT
CASSSQTGLAGGAQYF
>few|.|TRBV5-1|TRBJ2-2
TGCGCCAGCAGCTTGCCGGGGGCGGCGAACACCGGGGAGCTGTTTTTT
CASSLPGAANTGELFF
>many|.|TRBV6-5|TRBJ2-1
TGTGCCAGCGGCCAAGGAGGGGATGAGCAGTTCTTC
CASGQGGDEQFF
>few|.|TRBV4-3|TRBJ2-5
TGCGCCAGCAGCCAAGATGCCCGGGAGACCCAGTACTTC
CASSQDARETQYF
>many|TRBD2|TRBV4-2|TRBJ2-3
TGTGCCAGCAGCCATGGGACTAGCGGGGGCACAGATACGCAGTATTTT
CASSHGTSGGTDTQYF
>.|TRBD1|TRBV6-2/TRBV6-3|TRBJ1-5
TGTGCCAGCAGTTTATTGACAGGGTACCAGCCCCAGCATTTT
CASSLLTGYQPQHF
>many|.|TRBV5-6|TRBJ2-1
TGTGCCAGCAGCCGCCATGGGGTCTTCTCCTACAATGAGCAGTTCTTC
CASSRHGVFSYNEQFF
>few|.|TRBV4-1|TRBJ2-5
TGCGCCAGCAGCCAAGATGCGCGGGTTTGGGAGACCCAGTACTTC
CASSQDARVWETQYF
>many|.|TRBV11-1|TRBJ2-5
TGTGCCAGCAGCTTAGGGCCGGAAAAACAAGAGACCCAGTACTTC
CASSLGPEKQETQYF
>once|.|TRBV28|TRBJ1-1
TGTGCCAGCAGAACAGGGTTCGCTGAAGCTTTCTTT
CASRTGFAEAFF
>many|TRBD1|TRBV7-9|TRBJ1-2
TGTGCCAGCAGCTTCCAGGGGGCCTATGGCTACACCTTC
CASSFQGAYGYTF
>many|TRBD2|TRBV9|TRBJ2-3
TGTGCCAGCAGCGAGCGGGAGGGCCTGACAGATACGCAGTATTTT
CASSEREGLTDTQYF